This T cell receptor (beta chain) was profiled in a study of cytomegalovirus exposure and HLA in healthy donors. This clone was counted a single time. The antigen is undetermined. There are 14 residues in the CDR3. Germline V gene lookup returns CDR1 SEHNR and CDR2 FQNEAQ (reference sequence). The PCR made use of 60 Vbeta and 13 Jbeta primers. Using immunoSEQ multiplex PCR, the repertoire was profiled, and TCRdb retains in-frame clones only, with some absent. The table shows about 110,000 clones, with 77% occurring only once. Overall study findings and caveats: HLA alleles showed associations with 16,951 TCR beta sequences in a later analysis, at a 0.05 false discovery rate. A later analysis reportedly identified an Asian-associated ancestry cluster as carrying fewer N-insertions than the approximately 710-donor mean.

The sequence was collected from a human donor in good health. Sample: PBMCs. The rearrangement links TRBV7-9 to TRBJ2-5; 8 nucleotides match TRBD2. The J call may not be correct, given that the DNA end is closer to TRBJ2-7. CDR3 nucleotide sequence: TGTGCCAGCAGCTCTAGCGGGTGGAACTACGAGCAGTACTTC. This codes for CASSSSGWNYEQYF.